This section outlines one TCR delta chain sequence together with its context. These data originate in a study of gamma-delta T cells after stem cell transplantation. Germline CDR1 and CDR2: GEAIGNYY and EKD. With 2 bases clipped from V and 1 base from J, the junction kept 26 bases outside the gene matches. The CDR3 runs to 22 residues. TCRdb reprocessed the RT-PCR reads through CATT. The sample consists of some 2,500 delta-chain clones, 22% of them appearing once. The sequence was obtained from a human donor. It is not recorded whose cells these are; they may come from a transplant donor. The gene calls are TRDV2 and TRDJ1, with 8 bases that match TRDD3. Material: gamma-delta T cells. The CDR3: CACDKLEPGDKDRTPSTDKLIF. CDR3 nucleotide sequence: TGTGCCTGTGACAAGTTAGAGCCGGGGGATAAAGATCGTACACCGAGCACCGATAAACTCATCTTT.